Below, 8 T cell receptor beta chains from the same sample are listed, as sequenced in a study of radiotherapy plus CTLA-4 blockade in lung cancer. Profiled with immunoSEQ multiplex PCR; TCRdb holds only in-frame clones, not every one. This table has 35,000 to 55,000 clones, 60% to 80% appearing once. Sequencing used peripheral blood, obtained from a patient treated with radiotherapy plus ipilimumab. These receptors originate from a human donor with non-small cell lung cancer whose response to radiotherapy plus ipilimumab could not be evaluated.

The chain recombines TRBV5-5 with TRBJ2-1; 7 bases fit TRBD2. Per germline, CDR1 SGHKS and CDR2 YYEKEE (reference sequence). With 0 bases clipped from V and 8 bases from J, the junction kept 5 bases outside the gene matches. The CDR3 runs to 14 residues. The CDR3 sequence is CASSLGLASDEQFF. CDR3 sequence (DNA): TGTGCCAGCAGCTTGGGACTAGCTTCCGATGAGCAGTTCTTC.

This clone was observed a handful of times. The CDR3 sequence is CASSLFQGAYNEQFF. The CDR3, as DNA: TGTGCCAGCAGCTTGTTTCAGGGGGCTTACAATGAGCAGTTCTTC. V usage is TRBV5-8 and J usage is TRBJ2-1; 8 bases align to TRBD1. V lost 1 base and J lost 4; bases outside the gene matches: 4. CDR3 length: 15 residues. The germline V gene encodes CDR1 SGHTS and CDR2 YDEGEE. Based on the CDR3 plus reference TRBV5-8 and TRBJ2-1, the full variable domain is EAGVTQSPTHLIKTRGQQATLRCSPISGHTSVYWYQQALGLGLQFLLWYDEGEERNRGNFPPRFSGRQFPNYSSELNVNALELEDSALYLCASSLFQGAYNEQFFGPGTRLTVL.

This chain links TRBV20-1 with TRBJ2-5; D not certain. Germline V gene lookup returns CDR1 DFQATT and CDR2 SNEGSKA (reference sequence). The length of the CDR3 is 11 residues. Trimming cost V 5 bases and J 4 bases, with 8 bases left between them. The CDR3 protein is CSAVLLETQYF. The DNA for the CDR3 is TGCAGTGCTGTACTACTAGAGACCCAGTACTTC.

The table lists this clone with a few counts. The chain has TRBV6-1 and TRBJ2-7, with 7 bases identical to TRBD2. V dropped 8 bases and J dropped 2; count of bases not matched to a gene: 3. From germline, CDR1 is MNHNS and CDR2 SASEGT. There are 12 residues in the CDR3. The CDR3 region is CASREAAYEQYF. The CDR3 DNA is TGTGCCAGCCGGGAGGCCGCCTACGAGCAGTACTTC.

The V gene is TRBV15, the J gene TRBJ2-2; 7 nucleotides align to TRBD2. Trimming cost V 1 base and J 3 bases; bases outside gene matches: 5. This CDR3 contains 16 residues. Germline V gene data show CDR1 as LNHNV and CDR2 as YYDKDF (reference sequence). For the CDR3, the DNA is TGTGCCACCAGCAGAGGTGGCGGGAGCTACACCGGGGAGCTGTTTTTT. Protein: CATSRGGGSYTGELFF.

The chain couples TRBV28 to TRBJ1-5; D is unresolved. V gave up 7 bases and J gave up 5 bases, with 6 bases separating them. This CDR3 is 11 amino acids long. Per the germline V gene, CDR1 is MDHEN and CDR2 is SYDVKM. CDR3 nucleotide sequence: TGTGCCAGCACCTCGTATCAGCCCCAGCATTTT. Translation gives CASTSYQPQHF.

The chain recombines TRBV7-9 with TRBJ2-3, with 12 bases identical to TRBD2. The CDR3 runs to 17 residues. Germline V gene lookup returns CDR1 SEHNR and CDR2 FQNEAQ (reference sequence). V shed 0 bases and J 2 bases; nucleotides not matched to a gene: 3. DNA for the CDR3: TGTGCCAGCAGCTTAGCGACTAGCGGGGGTTCCACAGATACGCAGTATTTT. Encoded protein: CASSLATSGGSTDTQYF.

The chain employs TRBV7-7 and TRBJ2-1, with 12 bases matching TRBD2. CDR1 is SSHAT and CDR2 is FNYEAQ in the germline V gene (reference sequence). V lost 4 bases and J lost 5; bases outside the gene matches: 3. The CDR3 loop spans 15 amino acids. The CDR3 region is CASSSRLAGDNEQFF. The CDR3 nucleotides read TGTGCCAGCAGCTCCAGACTAGCGGGGGACAATGAGCAGTTCTTC.